Following are 3 T cell receptor beta chains from one sample sequenced in a study of shared clonotypes between healthy human individuals. Only in-frame clones appear in the TCRdb table, and some are missing; sequencing was by immunoSEQ multiplex PCR. The table lists roughly 2.5 million clones, approximately 94% of them singletons. The sequencing input was naive CD4+ T cells sorted from blood. Subset specified: CD45RA+ positively selected. Receptors originate from a man between 18 and 29 years old in good health.

This chain joins TRBV27 and TRBJ2-7; D is tentatively TRBD1 or TRBD2 (6 bases each). The CDR3 runs 13 residues. The V end was cut by 1 base, the J end by 7 bases, with 11 bases between. Germline lookup yields CDR1 MNHEY and CDR2 SMNVEV (reference sequence). CDR3: CASSLYRAGEQYF. CDR3 in DNA: TGTGCCAGCAGTTTATACAGGGCGGGAGAGCAGTACTTC.

The chain recombines TRBV13 with TRBJ2-5, with TRBD1 matching 7 bases. Germline CDR1 is PRHDT and CDR2 is FYEKMQ (reference sequence). The CDR3 is made up of 13 amino acids. The V and J ends lost 5 bases and 2 bases, in that order; junction bases with no gene match: 2. The CDR3 region has the DNA TGTGCCAGCAGCCACAGGGGTCAAGAGACCCAGTACTTC. This encodes CASSHRGQETQYF.

The chain carries TRBV5-6 and TRBJ1-2; TRBD1 is a possible D gene (6 bases). The CDR3 loop spans 14 amino acids. V gave up 2 bases and J gave up 4 bases, with 12 bases separating them. Germline V CDR1 and CDR2: SGHDT, YYEEEE. The CDR3 DNA reads TGTGCCAGCAGCTTTCCACAGGGTCTCTATGGCTACACCTTC. Translating gives CASSFPQGLYGYTF.